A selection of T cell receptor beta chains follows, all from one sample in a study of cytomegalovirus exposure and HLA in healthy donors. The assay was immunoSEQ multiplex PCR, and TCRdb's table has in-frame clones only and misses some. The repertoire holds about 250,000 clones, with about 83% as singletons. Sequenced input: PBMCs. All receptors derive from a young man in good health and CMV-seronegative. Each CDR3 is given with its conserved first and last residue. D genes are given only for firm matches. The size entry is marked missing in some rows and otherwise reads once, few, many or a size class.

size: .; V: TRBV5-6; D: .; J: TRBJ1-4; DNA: TGTGCCAGCTCGAGGTCAAATTATGAAAAACTGTTTTTT; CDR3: CASSRSNYEKLFF
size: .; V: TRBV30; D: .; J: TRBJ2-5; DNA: TGTGCCTGGAGTATAGGGGGAGAGACCCAGTACTTC; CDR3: CAWSIGGETQYF
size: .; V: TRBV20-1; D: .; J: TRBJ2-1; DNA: TGCAGTGCTCGTCTGCGGTTAGAGCAGTTCTTC; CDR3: CSARLRLEQFF
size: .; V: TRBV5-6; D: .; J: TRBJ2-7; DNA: TGTGCCAGCAGCTTGATACACAGGCAATGGTCCGAGCAGTACTTC; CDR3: CASSLIHRQWSEQYF
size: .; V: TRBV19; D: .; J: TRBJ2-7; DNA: TGTGCCAGTAGTATAGAGGGCAGCTACGAGCAGTACTTC; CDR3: CASSIEGSYEQYF
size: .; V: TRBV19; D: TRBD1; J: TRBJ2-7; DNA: TGTGCCAGCTCCGTTATGACAGGGAATTACGAGCAGTACTTC; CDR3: CASSVMTGNYEQYF
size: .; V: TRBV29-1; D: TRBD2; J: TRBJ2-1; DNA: TGCAGCGTTGAAGTAGGCGGGGGGGGCATGGATGAGCAGTTCTTC; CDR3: CSVEVGGGGMDEQFF
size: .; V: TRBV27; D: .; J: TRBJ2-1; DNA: TGTGCCAGCAGTTCCAGCGGGTGGAGCCCGAATGAGCAGTTCTTC; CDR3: CASSSSGWSPNEQFF
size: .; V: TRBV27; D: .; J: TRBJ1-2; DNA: TGTGCCAGCAGTTTACAAGGGACACCAACTATCCTATATGGCTACACCTTC; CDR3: CASSLQGTPTILYGYTF
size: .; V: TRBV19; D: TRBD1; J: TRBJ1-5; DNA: TGTGCCAGTGCCGGGACAGCAAATATAGGCAATCAGCCCCAGCATTTT; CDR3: CASAGTANIGNQPQHF
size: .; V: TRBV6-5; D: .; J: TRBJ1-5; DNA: TGTGCCAGCAGCCCCGGTCGAGGAGATCAGCCCCAGCATTTT; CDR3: CASSPGRGDQPQHF
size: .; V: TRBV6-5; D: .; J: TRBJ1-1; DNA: TGTGCCAGCAGTTACTCGAAAAACAGGGAAGCTTTCTTT; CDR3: CASSYSKNREAFF
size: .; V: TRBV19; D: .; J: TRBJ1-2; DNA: TGTGCCAGTAATCTGGGGCGCCAGGCCCATGGCTACACCTTC; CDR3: CASNLGRQAHGYTF
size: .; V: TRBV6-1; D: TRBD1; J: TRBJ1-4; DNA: TGTGCCAGCAGTGAAGCGCCCGGGACAGGGGAAAAACTGTTTTTT; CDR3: CASSEAPGTGEKLFF
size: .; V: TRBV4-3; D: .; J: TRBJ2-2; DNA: TGCGCCAGCAGCCAAGATCCCGGGAACACCGGGGAGCTGTTTTTT; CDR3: CASSQDPGNTGELFF
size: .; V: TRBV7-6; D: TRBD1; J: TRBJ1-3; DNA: TGTGCCAGCAGCCGCCGAGTGGGGGGACAGGGGCCAGACACCATATATTTT; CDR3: CASSRRVGGQGPDTIYF
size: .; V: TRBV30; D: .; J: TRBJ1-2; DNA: TGTGCCTGGAGCGGAGGTCCAGGCCCTGGCTACACCTTC; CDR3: CAWSGGPGPGYTF
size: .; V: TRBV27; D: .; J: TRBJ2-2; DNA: TGTGCCAGCAGTTTATCTTCGGACTCGGAATTAAACACCGGGGAGCTGTTTTTT; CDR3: CASSLSSDSELNTGELFF
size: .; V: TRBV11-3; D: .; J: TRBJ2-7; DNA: TGTGCCAGCAGCTTAGAATCTGGGCACGAGCAGTACTTC; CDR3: CASSLESGHEQYF
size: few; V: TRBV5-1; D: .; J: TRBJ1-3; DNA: TGCGCCAGCAGCTTGGTTGCAGGCTCTGGAAACACCATATATTTT; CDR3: CASSLVAGSGNTIYF
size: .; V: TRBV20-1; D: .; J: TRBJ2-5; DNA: TGCAGTGCTAGACACGGGGAGACCCAGTACTTC; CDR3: CSARHGETQYF
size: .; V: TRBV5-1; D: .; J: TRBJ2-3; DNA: TGCGCCAGCAGCACCTCCCAGGGCGGTGTGGATAATACGCAGTATTTT; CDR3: CASSTSQGGVDNTQYF
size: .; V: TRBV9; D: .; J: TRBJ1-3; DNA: TGTGCCAGCACCGAACACGGGGGGTCCGGAAACACCATATATTTT; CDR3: CASTEHGGSGNTIYF
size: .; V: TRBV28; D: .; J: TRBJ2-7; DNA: TGTGCCAGCAGTTTATTGCTTTGGGGGACTGGGTACGAGCAGTACTTC; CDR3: CASSLLLWGTGYEQYF
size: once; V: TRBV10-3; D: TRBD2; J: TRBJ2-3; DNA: TGTGCCATCAGTGACTTTACTAGCGGGGGGGCATATGCGACAGATACGCAGTATTTT; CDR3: CAISDFTSGGAYATDTQYF
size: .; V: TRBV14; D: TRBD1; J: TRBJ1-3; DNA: TGTGCCAGCAGCCCATTCAACCAGGGGGCTGGAAACACCATATATTTT; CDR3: CASSPFNQGAGNTIYF
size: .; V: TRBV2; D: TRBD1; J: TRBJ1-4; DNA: TGTGCCAGCAAGACGGACAGGGTTGAAAAACTGTTTTTT; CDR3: CASKTDRVEKLFF
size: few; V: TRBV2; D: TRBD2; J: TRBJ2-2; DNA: TGTGCCAGCAGTGGACATAGCGGGGTCGGCGGGGAGCTGTTTTTT; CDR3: CASSGHSGVGGELFF
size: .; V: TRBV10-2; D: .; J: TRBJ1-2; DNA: TGCGCCAGCAGTGACGCCAGATACTATGGCTACACCTTC; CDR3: CASSDARYYGYTF
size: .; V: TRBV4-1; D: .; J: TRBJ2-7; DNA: TGCGCCAGCAGCTCAACGCAGGCGGGACGGAGCTACGAGCAGTACTTC; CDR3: CASSSTQAGRSYEQYF
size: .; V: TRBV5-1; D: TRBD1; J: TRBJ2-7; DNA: TGCGCCAGCAGCCCCGGGACAGACTACTACGAGCAGTACTTC; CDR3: CASSPGTDYYEQYF
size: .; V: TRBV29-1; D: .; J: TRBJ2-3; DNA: TGCAGCGGGAGGACGGCCGCTAGCACAGATACGCAGTATTTT; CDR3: CSGRTAASTDTQYF
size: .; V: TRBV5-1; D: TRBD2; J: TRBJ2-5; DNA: TGCGCCAGCAGCTTGGGTCTAGCGGTTCAAGAGACCCAGTACTTC; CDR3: CASSLGLAVQETQYF
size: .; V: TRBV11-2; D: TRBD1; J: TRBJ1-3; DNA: TGTGCCAGCAGCCCAGACAGGGTGGGAAACACCATATATTTT; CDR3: CASSPDRVGNTIYF
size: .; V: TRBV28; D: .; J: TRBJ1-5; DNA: TGTGCCAGCTCCTGGGGGGGGAATAGCAATCAGCCCCAGCATTTT; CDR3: CASSWGGNSNQPQHF
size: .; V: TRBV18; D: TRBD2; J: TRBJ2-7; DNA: TGTGCCAGCTCACTTCAAGGGAGGGAATGGGGAGAGCAGTACTTC; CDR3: CASSLQGREWGEQYF
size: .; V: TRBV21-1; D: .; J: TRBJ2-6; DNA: TGTGCCAGCAGAGACCTCTTATGGACTCTCTCTGGGGCCAACGTCCTGACTTTC; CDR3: CASRDLLWTLSGANVLTF
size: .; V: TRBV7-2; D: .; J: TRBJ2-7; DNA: TGTGCCAGCAGCCTCCGGGGTAAACGCGAGCAGTACTTC; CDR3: CASSLRGKREQYF